The clone carrying this T cell receptor beta chain was picked up many times. The antigen is unknown. This sample is part of a study of early T cells in non-severe SARS-CoV-2 infection. Across the study: The authors sequenced bulk RNA from unsorted whole blood, leaving chains unpaired.

Points from the study as a whole: The matching step, a VDJdb search, favored anti-spike CD8 responses and missed private and CD4 specificities.

V was trimmed by 2 bases and J by 4 bases, leaving 9 bases between them. Germline V gene lookup returns CDR1 KGHSH and CDR2 LQKENI. The CDR3 has 14 residues. MiXCR was run by TCRdb on the 5' RACE reads, yielding one entry per CDR3 protein. Here the sample spans approximately 50,000 distinct CDR3 sequences, approximately 13% being singletons. The J gene is TRBJ1-5, the V gene TRBV18; TRBD1 is a possible D gene (5 bases). The sequence was collected from an adult who was a healthcare worker with PCR-confirmed SARS-CoV-2 infection or an uninfected control (not recorded which). The sample consisted of whole blood. For the CDR3, the DNA is TGTGCCAGCTCACCAACTCAGGGTAATCAGCCCCAGCATTTT. It codes for CASSPTQGNQPQHF. The full variable domain, in which reference TRBV18 and TRBJ1-5 provide the parts outside the CDR3, is NAGVMQNPRHLVRRRGQEARLRCSPMKGHSHVYWYRQLPEEGLKFMVYLQKENIIDESGMPKERFSAEFPKEGPSILRIQQVVRGDSAAYFCASSPTQGNQPQHFGDGTRLSIL.